The 28 T cell receptor beta chains reported below all come from one sample, sequenced in a study of blood T cell repertoires in COVID-19. Produced via immunoSEQ multiplex PCR; TCRdb's table is partial and in-frame only. This sample has approximately 240,000 clones, with more than 65% found just once. Sequencing was carried out using peripheral blood. The receptors here all came from a middle-aged woman with active or convalescent COVID-19.

A few counts support this clone. This chain uses TRBV3-1 (or the pseudogene TRBV3-2) with TRBJ1-3; D is ambiguous. Germline CDR1 is LGHDT and CDR2 is YNNKEL (reference sequence). Trimming pared 2 bases from V and 4 bases from J, leaving 9 bases between. The CDR3 consists of 14 residues. DNA of the CDR3: TGTGCCAGCAGCCAAAGGAGTACGGGAAACACCATATATTTT. Protein product: CASSQRSTGNTIYF.

The genes are TRBV6-5 and TRBJ1-3; 8 bases align to TRBD1. Germline V gene lookup returns CDR1 MNHEY and CDR2 SVGAGI. This CDR3 is built from 16 residues. After removal of 2 bases from V and 2 bases from J, the junction contained 5 bases not matched to a gene. The CDR3 loop is CASSYRTGLAGNTIYF. CDR3 bases: TGTGCCAGCAGTTACCGGACAGGGCTCGCTGGAAACACCATATATTTT.

The chain recombines TRBV2 with TRBJ1-1, with unresolved D. The CDR3 has 14 residues. The V and J ends lost 7 bases and 1 base respectively, with 13 bases between them. CDR1 SNHLY and CDR2 FYNNEI come from the germline V gene. The CDR3 here is CASTLAPENTEAFF. The CDR3 region has the DNA TGTGCCAGCACCTTAGCCCCAGAGAACACTGAAGCTTTCTTT.

V is TRBV5-5 and J is TRBJ1-3; 11 bases match TRBD1. Trimming removed 3 bases from V and 2 bases from J; junction bases left unmatched: 7. Germline V CDR1 and CDR2: SGHKS, YYEKEE (reference sequence). The length of the CDR3 is 17 residues. CDR3 in amino acids: CASSSWTGGKAGNTIYF. Here the CDR3 DNA reads TGTGCCAGCAGCTCCTGGACAGGGGGCAAAGCTGGAAACACCATATATTTT.

This chain connects TRBV6-1 to TRBJ1-2; 10 bases align to TRBD1. Germline V gene sequence: CDR1 MNHNS, CDR2 SASEGT. The CDR3 has 15 residues. J was trimmed by 6 bases and V by 0 bases; bases with no gene match: 4. The CDR3 region is CASSEARTGGNGYTF. The CDR3 bases are TGTGCCAGCAGTGAAGCTCGGACAGGGGGGAATGGCTACACCTTC.

The chain combines TRBV29-1 with TRBJ2-5, with a weak D call TRBD1 (5 bases). V lost 3 bases and J lost 1, with 9 bases in between. Looked up from germline, CDR1 is SQVTM and CDR2 is ANQGSEA. The CDR3 contains 13 residues. The CDR3 protein is CSVDLGAQETQYF. In nucleotides, the CDR3 is TGCAGCGTTGATTTAGGGGCCCAAGAGACCCAGTACTTC.

CDR3 amino acids: CASSEVAGPYEQYV. CDR3 in DNA: TGTGCCAGCAGTGAAGTAGCGGGGCCCTACGAGCAGTACGTC. V is TRBV6-1 and J is TRBJ2-7; 8 positions match TRBD2. CDR1 is MNHNS, CDR2 SASEGT, per germline. The V and J ends lost 1 base and 2 bases, in that order; junction bases with no gene match: 1. CDR3 length equals 14 residues.

V usage is TRBV4-1 and J usage is TRBJ1-1; 7 nucleotides line up with TRBD1. V lost 2 bases and J lost 1; bases outside the gene matches: 10. The CDR3 has 17 residues. Germline CDR1 MGHRA, CDR2 YSYEKL. The CDR3 nucleotides read TGCGCCAGCAGCCAACCTTACCAGGGGGGATCGAACACTGAAGCTTTCTTT. This translates into CASSQPYQGGSNTEAFF.

The chain is built from TRBV7-3 and TRBJ2-3; D unresolved. This CDR3 contains 14 residues. Germline CDR1 and CDR2: SGHTA and FQGTGA. The germline V and J ends were trimmed by 2 bases and 9 bases, with 15 bases remaining between them. The CDR3 protein is CASSLSRSTETQYF. The CDR3 DNA follows: TGTGCCAGCAGCTTATCTCGTTCAACGGAGACGCAGTATTTT.

This clone appeared many times. The V gene is TRBV4-1, the J gene TRBJ2-7; 9 positions agree with TRBD2. Germline CDR1 reads MGHRA; CDR2 reads YSYEKL. CDR3 length: 17 amino acids. Trimming at V came to 1 base and at J to 0 bases, leaving 7 bases not matched to a gene. Written as DNA, the CDR3 is TGCGCCAGCAGCCAAGTCGGGCTAGCGGGGATCTCCTACGAGCAGTACTTC. This codes for CASSQVGLAGISYEQYF.

The chain is built from TRBV10-2 and TRBJ1-6; 10 positions match TRBD1. Germline loops: CDR1 WSHSY, CDR2 SAAADI. The CDR3 is 14 residues long. Trimming at V came to 6 bases and at J to 7 bases, leaving 3 bases not matched to a gene. For the CDR3, the DNA is TGCGCCAGCAGAGGACAGGGGGAGAATTCACCCCTCCACTTT. Its protein product is CASRGQGENSPLHF.

This chain uses TRBV2 with TRBJ1-4, with a tentative D call TRBD1 (5 bases). The germline V gene encodes CDR1 SNHLY and CDR2 FYNNEI. The ends were cut back, 5 bases at V and 3 bases at J, with 16 bases in the middle. CDR3 length: 16 amino acids. Written as DNA, the CDR3 is TGTGCCAGCAGTCTAGATGGGGGGAGAGCTAATGAAAAACTGTTTTTT. Translated, it gives CASSLDGGRANEKLFF.

This clone has more than one count but fewer than ten. The gene calls are TRBV6-6 and TRBJ2-5; TRBD2 matches at 12 bases. Trimming removed 5 bases from V and 7 bases from J; junction bases left unmatched: 14. Germline CDR1 reads MNHNY; CDR2 reads SVGAGI (reference sequence). The CDR3 spans 17 residues. For the CDR3, the DNA is TGTGCCAGCAGTCGCACCGTACTAGCGGGGGGCGGAGGGACCCAGTACTTC. Its protein product is CASSRTVLAGGGGTQYF.

J is TRBJ2-4 and V is TRBV13, with no clear D. V lost 0 bases and J lost 2, with 5 bases in between. The CDR3 has 14 amino acids. CDR1 is PRHDT and CDR2 is FYEKMQ in the germline V gene (reference sequence). The CDR3 loop reads CASSLGGPKNIQYF. The CDR3 DNA reads as TGTGCCAGCAGCTTAGGTGGGCCCAAAAACATTCAGTACTTC.

The table lists this clone with a count of one. The chain is built from TRBV15 and TRBJ1-4; TRBD1 matches at 10 bases. The trim removed 2 bases at V and 5 bases at J, leaving 5 bases unmatched. Looked up from germline, CDR1 is LNHNV and CDR2 is YYDKDF (reference sequence). This CDR3 is built from 16 residues. As DNA, the CDR3 is TGTGCCACCAGCAGACCGACAGGGGGCCCAAATGAAAAACTGTTTTTT. Encoded protein: CATSRPTGGPNEKLFF.

The rearrangement links TRBV3-1 (or the pseudogene TRBV3-2) to TRBJ1-2, with no clear D. CDR3 length: 13 amino acids. The germline V gene encodes CDR1 LGHDT and CDR2 YNNKEL (reference sequence). The V end lost 0 bases, the J end lost 7 bases, and 9 bases lay between the germline ends. DNA for the CDR3: TGTGCCAGCAGCCAAGATTCCCGGGGTGGCTACACCTTC. Translating it yields CASSQDSRGGYTF.

The rearrangement uses TRBV25-1 and TRBJ1-1, with 8 bases identical to TRBD1. With 8 bases clipped from V and 4 bases from J, the junction kept 6 bases outside the gene matches. This CDR3 comprises 13 residues. Germline V gene lookup returns CDR1 MGHDK and CDR2 SYGVNS. In DNA, the CDR3 is TGTGCCAGCGTTGTCACAGGGGGCACTGAAGCTTTCTTT. Protein sequence: CASVVTGGTEAFF.

The chain links TRBV12-3 or TRBV12-4 to TRBJ2-1; a possible D gene is TRBD2 (6 bases). The CDR3 is made up of 12 amino acids. The V end was cut by 4 bases, the J end by 15 bases, with 16 bases between. CDR3 sequence reads: CASSYSSGDAFF. The CDR3 DNA is TGTGCCAGCAGTTATTCATCGGGGGATGCGTTCTTC.

On this clone: Other DNA sequences from this sample encode an identical CDR3 as well. V and J are TRBV5-6 and TRBJ1-1; possibly TRBD1 for D (5 bases). CDR1 and CDR2 (germline): SGHDT, YYEEEE. The V end lost 1 base, the J end lost 8 bases, and 6 bases lay between the germline ends. CDR3 length: 11 residues. CDR3 residues: CASSLTGEAFF. CDR3 nucleotide sequence: TGTGCCAGCAGCTTGACAGGAGAAGCTTTCTTT. Drawing the rest from reference TRBV5-6 and TRBJ1-1, the complete variable domain is DAGVTQSPTHLIKTRGQQVTLRCSPKSGHDTVSWYQQALGQGPQFIFQYYEEEERQRGNFPDRFSGHQFPNYSSELNVNALLLGDSALYLCASSLTGEAFFGQGTRLTVV.

The gene calls are TRBV4-2 and TRBJ1-2; TRBD1 agrees at 8 bases. Germline trimming cut 2 bases from V and 4 bases from J; bases unmatched to any gene: 6. The CDR3 loop spans 15 amino acids. The germline V gene encodes CDR1 LGHNA and CDR2 YNFKEQ. CDR3 sequence: CASSQQETGAYGYTF. CDR3 nucleotides: TGTGCCAGCAGCCAACAGGAGACAGGGGCCTATGGCTACACCTTC.

This chain links TRBV18 with TRBJ1-1; D unresolved. Trimming took 2 bases from V and 1 from J, leaving 20 bases between them. The germline gives CDR1 KGHSH, CDR2 LQKENI. The CDR3 is 18 residues long. The CDR3: CASSPEVRPLGGNTEAFF. In DNA form, the CDR3 reads TGTGCCAGCTCACCAGAAGTTAGGCCGCTGGGAGGGAACACTGAAGCTTTCTTT. Supplemented by reference TRBV18 and TRBJ1-1, the full variable domain reads NAGVMQNPRHLVRRRGQEARLRCSPMKGHSHVYWYRQLPEEGLKFMVYLQKENIIDESGMPKERFSAEFPKEGPSILRIQQVVRGDSAAYFCASSPEVRPLGGNTEAFFGQGTRLTVV.

V gene TRBV7-9 combines with J gene TRBJ2-3, with unresolved D. Germline CDR1 and CDR2: SEHNR and FQNEAQ (reference sequence). This CDR3 has 14 amino acids. V was cut by 3 bases and J by 4 bases, with 11 bases left in between. CDR3: CASSFGPPPDTQYF. DNA of the CDR3: TGTGCCAGCAGCTTCGGTCCTCCCCCAGATACGCAGTATTTT.

The genes are TRBV2 and TRBJ2-1; no clear D. This CDR3 has 15 amino acids. V lost 4 bases and J lost 4, with 14 bases in between. Germline CDR1 reads SNHLY; CDR2 reads FYNNEI. In DNA form, the CDR3 reads TGTGCCAGCAGTGCCGGCGGTTTTTCGTACAATGAGCAGTTCTTC. Amino acids: CASSAGGFSYNEQFF.

This clone occurred once. V gene TRBV20-1 combines with J gene TRBJ1-3, with unresolved D. The CDR3 has 14 amino acids. V was shortened by 3 bases and J by 8 bases, with 17 bases between the two germline ends. The V gene's germline CDR1 is DFQATT and CDR2 SNEGSKA (reference sequence). Here the CDR3 DNA reads TGCAGTGCTAGTAGGCAGGTATATGGTGACACCATATATTTT. Its translation: CSASRQVYGDTIYF.

In its sample, this clone was seen a few times. The V and J genes are TRBV19 and TRBJ1-4, with D unresolved. The CDR3 has 15 amino acids. CDR1 LNHDA and CDR2 SQIVND come from the germline V gene (reference sequence). Trimming shortened V by 5 bases and J by 3 bases, and 13 bases separated the two germline ends. The CDR3 nucleotides are TGTGCCAGTAGTTTCTTTCGGGGAGCTAATGAAAAACTGTTTTTT. It encodes CASSFFRGANEKLFF.

The V and J genes are TRBV3-1 (or the pseudogene TRBV3-2) and TRBJ1-1; D call uncertain. Germline values: CDR1 LGHDT, CDR2 YNNKEL (reference sequence). This CDR3 spans 14 amino acids. Trimming took 0 bases from V and 0 from J, leaving 5 bases between them. The CDR3 nucleotides read TGTGCCAGCAGCCAAGAGTTTATGAACACTGAAGCTTTCTTT. Protein product: CASSQEFMNTEAFF.

This clone was recorded at least ten times. The chain is built from TRBV6-4 and TRBJ2-1, with 13 nucleotides matching TRBD2. Per the germline V gene, CDR1 is MRHNA and CDR2 is SNTAGT. V shed 3 bases, J shed 5 bases, and the junction held 1 base outside the gene matches. The CDR3 runs to 15 residues. CDR3 sequence: CASSEGLAGNNEQFF. As DNA, the CDR3 is TGTGCCAGCAGTGAGGGACTAGCGGGAAACAATGAGCAGTTCTTC.

The genes are TRBV6-5 and TRBJ2-7; 8 bases fit TRBD1. V trimming: 7 bases; J trimming: 0 bases; junction bases outside the gene matches: 8. This CDR3 region has 15 residues. Germline CDR1 reads MNHEY; CDR2 reads SVGAGI. CDR3 sequence: CASTRQGPSSYEQYF. The DNA of the CDR3 is TGTGCCAGCACCCGACAGGGGCCCAGCTCCTACGAGCAGTACTTC.